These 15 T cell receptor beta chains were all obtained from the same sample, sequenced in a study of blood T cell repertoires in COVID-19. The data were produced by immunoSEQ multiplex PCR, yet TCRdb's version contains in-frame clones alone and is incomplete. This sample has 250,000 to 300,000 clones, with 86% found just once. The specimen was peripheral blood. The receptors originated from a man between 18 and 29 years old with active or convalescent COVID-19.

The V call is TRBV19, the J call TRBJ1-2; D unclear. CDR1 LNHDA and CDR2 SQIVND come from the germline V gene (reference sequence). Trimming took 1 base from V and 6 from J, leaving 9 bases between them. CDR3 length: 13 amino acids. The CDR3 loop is CASSIGVQDGYTF. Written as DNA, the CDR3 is TGTGCCAGTAGTATAGGGGTTCAGGATGGCTACACCTTC.

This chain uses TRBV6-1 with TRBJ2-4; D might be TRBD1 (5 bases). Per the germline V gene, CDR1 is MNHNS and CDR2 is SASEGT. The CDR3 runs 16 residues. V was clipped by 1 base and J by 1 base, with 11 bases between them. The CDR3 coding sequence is TGTGCCAGCAGTGAAGGGGCAGGGATGGCCAAAAACATTCAGTACTTC. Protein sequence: CASSEGAGMAKNIQYF.

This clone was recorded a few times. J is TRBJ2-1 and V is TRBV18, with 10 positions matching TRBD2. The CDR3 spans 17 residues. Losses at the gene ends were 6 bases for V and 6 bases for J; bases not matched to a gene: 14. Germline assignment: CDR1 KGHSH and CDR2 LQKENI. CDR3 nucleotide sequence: TGTGCCAGCTCGCAATCCAGAGCGGGAGGGCCGGTCAATGAGCAGTTCTTC. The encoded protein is CASSQSRAGGPVNEQFF. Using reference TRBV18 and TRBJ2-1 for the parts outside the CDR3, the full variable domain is NAGVMQNPRHLVRRRGQEARLRCSPMKGHSHVYWYRQLPEEGLKFMVYLQKENIIDESGMPKERFSAEFPKEGPSILRIQQVVRGDSAAYFCASSQSRAGGPVNEQFFGPGTRLTVL.

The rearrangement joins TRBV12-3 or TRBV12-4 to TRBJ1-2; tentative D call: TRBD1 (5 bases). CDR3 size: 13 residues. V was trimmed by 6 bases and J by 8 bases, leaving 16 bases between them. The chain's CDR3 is CASRLWGEDGYTF. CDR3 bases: TGTGCCAGCAGATTATGGGGGGAGGACGGCTACACCTTC.

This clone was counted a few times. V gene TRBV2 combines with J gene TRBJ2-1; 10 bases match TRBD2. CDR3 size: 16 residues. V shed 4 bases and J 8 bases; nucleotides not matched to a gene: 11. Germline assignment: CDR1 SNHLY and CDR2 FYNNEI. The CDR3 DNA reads TGTGCCAGCAGTGTACAGCGGGAGGGGATAATTGATGAGCAGTTCTTC. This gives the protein CASSVQREGIIDEQFF.

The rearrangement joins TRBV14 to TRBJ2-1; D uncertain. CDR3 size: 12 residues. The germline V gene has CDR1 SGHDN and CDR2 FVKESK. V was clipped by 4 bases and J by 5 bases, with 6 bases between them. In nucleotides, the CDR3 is TGTGCCAGCAGCCGCCGGGACAATGAGCAGTTCTTC. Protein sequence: CASSRRDNEQFF.

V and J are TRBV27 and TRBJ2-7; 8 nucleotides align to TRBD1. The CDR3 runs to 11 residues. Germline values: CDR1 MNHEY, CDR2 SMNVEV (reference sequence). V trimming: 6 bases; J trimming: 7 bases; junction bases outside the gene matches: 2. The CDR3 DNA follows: TGTGCCAGCAGGAGGACAGGGGAGCAGTACTTC. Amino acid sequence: CASRRTGEQYF.

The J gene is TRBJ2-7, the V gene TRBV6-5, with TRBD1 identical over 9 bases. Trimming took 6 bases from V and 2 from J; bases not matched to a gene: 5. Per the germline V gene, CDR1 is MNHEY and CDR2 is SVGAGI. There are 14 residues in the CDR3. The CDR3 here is CASSAGQGAYEQYF. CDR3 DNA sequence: TGTGCCAGCAGCGCGGGACAGGGCGCCTACGAGCAGTACTTC.

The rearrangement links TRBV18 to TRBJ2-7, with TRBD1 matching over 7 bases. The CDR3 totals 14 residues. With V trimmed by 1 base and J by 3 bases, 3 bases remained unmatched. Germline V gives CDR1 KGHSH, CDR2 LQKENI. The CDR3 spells CASSPQQGSYEQYF. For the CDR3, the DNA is TGTGCCAGCTCACCACAACAGGGGAGCTACGAGCAGTACTTC. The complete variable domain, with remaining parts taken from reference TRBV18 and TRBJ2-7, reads NAGVMQNPRHLVRRRGQEARLRCSPMKGHSHVYWYRQLPEEGLKFMVYLQKENIIDESGMPKERFSAEFPKEGPSILRIQQVVRGDSAAYFCASSPQQGSYEQYFGPGTRLTVT.

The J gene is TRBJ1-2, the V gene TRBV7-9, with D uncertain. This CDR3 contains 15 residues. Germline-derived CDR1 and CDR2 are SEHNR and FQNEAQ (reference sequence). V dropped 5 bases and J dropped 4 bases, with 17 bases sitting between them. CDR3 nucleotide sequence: TGTGCCAGCAGCCCAGGCCCCGGGATCGTCTATGGCTACACCTTC. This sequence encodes CASSPGPGIVYGYTF.

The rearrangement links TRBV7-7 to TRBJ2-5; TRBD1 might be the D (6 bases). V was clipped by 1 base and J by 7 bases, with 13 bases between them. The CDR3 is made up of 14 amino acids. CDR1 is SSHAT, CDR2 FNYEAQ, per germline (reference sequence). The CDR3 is CASSLGGPIMTQYF. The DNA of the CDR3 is TGTGCCAGCAGCTTAGGGGGGCCGATAATGACCCAGTACTTC. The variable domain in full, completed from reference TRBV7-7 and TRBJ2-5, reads GAGVSQSPRYKVTKRGQDVTLRCDPISSHATLYWYQQALGQGPEFLTYFNYEAQPDKSGLPSDRFSAERPEGSISTLTIQRTEQRDSAMYRCASSLGGPIMTQYFGPGTRLLVL.

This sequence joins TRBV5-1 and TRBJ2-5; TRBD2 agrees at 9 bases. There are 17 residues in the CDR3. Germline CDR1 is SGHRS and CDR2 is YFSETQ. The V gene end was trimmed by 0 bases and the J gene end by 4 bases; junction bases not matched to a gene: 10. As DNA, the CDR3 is TGCGCCAGCAGCTTGGGCCGGGGCGGGAGGGCCGGAGAGACCCAGTACTTC. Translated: CASSLGRGGRAGETQYF.

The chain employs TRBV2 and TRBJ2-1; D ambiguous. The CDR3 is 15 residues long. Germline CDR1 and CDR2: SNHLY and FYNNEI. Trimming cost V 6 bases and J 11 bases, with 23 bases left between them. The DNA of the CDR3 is TGTGCCAGCAGCACCGACAATGATCCATTCAGGAAGCAGTTCTTC. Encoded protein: CASSTDNDPFRKQFF.

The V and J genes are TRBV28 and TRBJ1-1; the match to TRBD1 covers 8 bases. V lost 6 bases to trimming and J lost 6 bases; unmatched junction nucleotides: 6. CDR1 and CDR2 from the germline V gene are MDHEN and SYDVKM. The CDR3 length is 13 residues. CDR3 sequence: CASSPPDRAEAFF. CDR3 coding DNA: TGTGCCAGCAGCCCCCCGGACAGGGCTGAAGCTTTCTTT.

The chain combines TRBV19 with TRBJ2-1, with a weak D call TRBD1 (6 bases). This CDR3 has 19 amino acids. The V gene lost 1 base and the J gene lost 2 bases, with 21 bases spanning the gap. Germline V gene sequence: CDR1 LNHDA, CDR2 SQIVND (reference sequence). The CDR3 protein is CASSIVPRGNSRPYNEQFF. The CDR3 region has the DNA TGTGCCAGTAGTATAGTCCCCAGGGGCAACTCTAGACCCTACAATGAGCAGTTCTTC.